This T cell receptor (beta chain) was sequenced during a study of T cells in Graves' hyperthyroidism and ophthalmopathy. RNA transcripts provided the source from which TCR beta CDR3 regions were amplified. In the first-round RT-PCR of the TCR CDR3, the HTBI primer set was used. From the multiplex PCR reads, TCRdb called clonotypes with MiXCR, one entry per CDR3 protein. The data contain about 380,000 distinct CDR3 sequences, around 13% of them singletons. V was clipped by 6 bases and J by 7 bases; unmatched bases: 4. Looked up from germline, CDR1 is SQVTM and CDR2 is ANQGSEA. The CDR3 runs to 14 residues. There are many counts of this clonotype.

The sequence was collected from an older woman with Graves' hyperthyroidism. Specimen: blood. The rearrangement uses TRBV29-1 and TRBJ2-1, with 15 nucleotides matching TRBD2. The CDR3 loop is CSVGTSGRWNEQFF. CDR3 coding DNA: TGCAGCGTCGGGACTAGCGGGAGGTGGAATGAGCAGTTCTTC.